A selection of T cell receptor beta chains follows, all from one sample in a study of cytomegalovirus exposure and HLA in healthy donors. Clones were read by immunoSEQ multiplex PCR, and TCRdb kept only the in-frame ones, dropping some. The sample has fewer than 250,000 clones, approximately 87% seen once. The material sequenced was PBMCs. Receptor source: a man aged 25-40 years in good health and CMV-seronegative. Each CDR3 is given with its conserved first and last residue. A D gene is named only where the DNA matches it firmly. Clone size is given for some rows only: seen once, a few or many times, or a class if the clone is expanded.

V gene	clone size	D gene	J gene	CDR3 protein	CDR3 DNA
TRBV28	-	TRBD1	TRBJ2-7	CASSLRGQPHEQYF	TGTGCCAGCAGTTTACGGGGACAGCCCCACGAGCAGTACTTC
TRBV18	-	TRBD2	TRBJ2-7	CASSLAGDSYEQYF	TGTGCCAGCTCGCTAGCGGGCGACTCCTACGAGCAGTACTTC
TRBV5-4	once	-	TRBJ1-5	CASSLLPGDNQPQHF	TGTGCCAGCAGCCTCCTGCCAGGGGACAATCAGCCCCAGCATTTT
TRBV27	-	TRBD1	TRBJ2-7	CASTGQGYYEQYF	TGTGCCAGCACCGGACAGGGCTACTACGAGCAGTACTTC
TRBV27	-	-	TRBJ1-6	CASSFTQGNQINSPLHF	TGTGCCAGCAGTTTCACCCAGGGGAACCAAATTAATTCACCCCTCCACTTT
TRBV4-1	-	-	TRBJ1-1	CASSQFSLGNTEAFF	TGCGCCAGCAGCCAATTTAGTCTCGGGAACACTGAAGCTTTCTTT
TRBV5-1	once	TRBD1	TRBJ1-4	CASSLEQGAQEKLFF	TGCGCCAGCAGCTTGGAACAGGGGGCGCAAGAAAAACTGTTTTTT
TRBV4-1	-	-	TRBJ2-6	CASSQVIRGANSGANVLTF	TGCGCCAGCAGCCAAGTGATTCGGGGGGCAAACTCTGGGGCCAACGTCCTGACTTTC
TRBV7-6	-	TRBD2	TRBJ2-7	CASTGLAGVEQYF	TGTGCCAGCACGGGACTAGCGGGAGTTGAGCAGTACTTC
TRBV13	-	-	TRBJ2-1	CASTSSVIENEQFF	TGTGCCAGTACCTCCTCCGTTATCGAGAATGAGCAGTTCTTC
TRBV28	once	-	TRBJ2-3	CASSPPGVAWDTQYF	TGTGCCAGCAGTCCCCCGGGAGTAGCGTGGGATACGCAGTATTTT
TRBV7-9	-	TRBD1	TRBJ1-2	CASRDADRGYGYTF	TGTGCCAGCAGGGACGCGGACAGGGGCTATGGCTACACCTTC
TRBV5-1	-	TRBD1	TRBJ2-1	CASSGQGWNEQFF	TGCGCCAGCAGCGGACAGGGGTGGAATGAGCAGTTCTTC
TRBV29-1	-	-	TRBJ2-7	CSVTPGDYEQYF	TGCAGCGTTACGCCAGGGGACTACGAGCAGTACTTC
TRBV7-6	-	-	TRBJ1-2	CASSLVPPDDRTLNYGYTF	TGTGCCAGCAGCTTAGTCCCCCCCGACGACAGGACCTTAAACTATGGCTACACCTTC
TRBV6-1	-	-	TRBJ2-7	CASSDQGYYEQYF	TGTGCCAGCAGTGACCAGGGATACTACGAGCAGTACTTC
TRBV2	-	TRBD1	TRBJ2-2	CASSRQGAGTGELFF	TGTGCCAGCAGTCGACAGGGGGCGGGAACCGGGGAGCTGTTTTTT
TRBV7-9	-	-	TRBJ2-7	CASSSTGKESYEQYF	TGTGCCAGCAGCTCAACAGGAAAGGAATCCTACGAGCAGTACTTC
TRBV4-1	-	-	TRBJ2-1	CASSQGPTRLAGNNEQFF	TGCGCCAGCAGCCAAGGGCCCACTCGGCTAGCAGGTAACAATGAGCAGTTCTTC
TRBV29-1	few	-	TRBJ2-1	CSAGQPYNEQFF	TGCAGCGCTGGACAGCCCTACAATGAGCAGTTCTTC
TRBV19	-	-	TRBJ1-1	CASSIGQANTEAFF	TGTGCCAGTAGTATAGGACAGGCAAACACTGAAGCTTTCTTT
TRBV5-1	-	TRBD2	TRBJ2-4	CASSLLWEGHSAKNIQYF	TGCGCCAGCAGCTTGCTTTGGGAGGGCCATTCAGCCAAAAACATTCAGTACTTC
TRBV19	-	TRBD1	TRBJ2-7	CASSINGRGISYEQYF	TGTGCCAGTAGTATAAATGGCAGGGGGATAAGCTACGAGCAGTACTTC
TRBV5-4	few	TRBD2	TRBJ2-7	CASSPRLAGVTEQYF	TGTGCCAGCAGCCCGAGACTAGCGGGAGTCACCGAGCAGTACTTC
TRBV30	-	TRBD1	TRBJ2-6	CAWSPGTGSSGANVLTF	TGTGCCTGGAGTCCGGGGACAGGGAGCTCTGGGGCCAACGTCCTGACTTTC
TRBV27	once	-	TRBJ2-7	CASSPDSPSYEQYF	TGTGCCAGCAGCCCCGACAGCCCCTCCTACGAGCAGTACTTC
TRBV6-5	-	-	TRBJ2-3	CASSLQIGGGTDTQYF	TGTGCCAGCAGTTTACAAATCGGGGGTGGCACAGATACGCAGTATTTT
TRBV27	once	TRBD1	TRBJ2-7	CASSRTGSYEQYF	TGTGCCAGCAGTCGGACAGGGTCGTACGAGCAGTACTTC
TRBV19	-	-	TRBJ1-1	CASSLTVNTEAFF	TGTGCCAGTAGTCTGACAGTGAACACTGAAGCTTTCTTT
TRBV5-1	-	-	TRBJ2-6	CASSLDGVGRPGANVLTF	TGCGCCAGCAGCTTGGACGGGGTGGGTAGGCCTGGGGCCAACGTCCTGACTTTC
TRBV10-3	-	TRBD2	TRBJ2-3	CAIRLAGGTDTQYF	TGTGCCATCCGACTAGCGGGGGGCACAGATACGCAGTATTTT
TRBV4-2	-	-	TRBJ1-1	CASSQWPADTEAFF	TGTGCCAGCAGCCAGTGGCCGGCGGACACTGAAGCTTTCTTT
TRBV6-5	-	TRBD1	TRBJ1-5	CASSYSGTGFNQPQHF	TGTGCCAGCAGTTACTCTGGGACAGGGTTCAATCAGCCCCAGCATTTT
TRBV28	once	TRBD2	TRBJ2-7	CASSFLAGSSYEQYF	TGTGCCAGCAGTTTCTTAGCGGGAAGCTCCTACGAGCAGTACTTC
TRBV30	-	-	TRBJ2-7	CAWSEGYEQYF	TGTGCCTGGAGCGAGGGATACGAGCAGTACTTC
TRBV4-1	-	TRBD1	TRBJ2-1	CASSQDVWQGAHNEQFF	TGCGCCAGCAGCCAAGATGTGTGGCAGGGGGCCCACAATGAGCAGTTCTTC
TRBV27	-	-	TRBJ2-2	CASSSTANTGELFF	TGTGCCAGCAGTTCGACAGCGAACACCGGGGAGCTGTTTTTT
TRBV30	-	TRBD2	TRBJ2-4	CAWSAGTSLKRAKNSQYF	TGTGCCTGGAGCGCCGGGACTAGCCTAAAACGCGCCAAAAACAGTCAGTACTTC
TRBV5-1	-	-	TRBJ2-6	CASSLDVAGANGLTF	TGCGCCAGCAGCTTGGATGTGGCTGGGGCCAACGGCCTGACTTTC
TRBV10-3	-	-	TRBJ2-7	CANAVGQNYEQYF	TGTGCCAACGCGGTTGGACAGAACTACGAGCAGTACTTC